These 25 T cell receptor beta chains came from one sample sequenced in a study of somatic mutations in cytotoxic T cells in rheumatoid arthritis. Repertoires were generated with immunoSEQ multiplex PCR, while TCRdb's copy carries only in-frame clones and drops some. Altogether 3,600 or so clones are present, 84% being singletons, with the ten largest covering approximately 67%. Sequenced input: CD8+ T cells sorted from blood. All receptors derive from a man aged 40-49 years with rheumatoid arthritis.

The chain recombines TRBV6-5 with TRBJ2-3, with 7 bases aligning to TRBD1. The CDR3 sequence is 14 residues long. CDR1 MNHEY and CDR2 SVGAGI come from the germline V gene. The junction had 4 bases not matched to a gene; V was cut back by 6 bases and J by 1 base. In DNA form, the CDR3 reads TGTGCCAGCAGGATCGACAGGGGCACAGATACGCAGTATTTT. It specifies CASRIDRGTDTQYF.

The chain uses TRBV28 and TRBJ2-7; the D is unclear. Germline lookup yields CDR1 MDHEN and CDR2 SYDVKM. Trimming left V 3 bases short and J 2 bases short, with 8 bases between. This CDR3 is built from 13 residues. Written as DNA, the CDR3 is TGTGCCAGCAGTTTGGGCAACACCTACGAGCAGTACTTC. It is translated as CASSLGNTYEQYF.

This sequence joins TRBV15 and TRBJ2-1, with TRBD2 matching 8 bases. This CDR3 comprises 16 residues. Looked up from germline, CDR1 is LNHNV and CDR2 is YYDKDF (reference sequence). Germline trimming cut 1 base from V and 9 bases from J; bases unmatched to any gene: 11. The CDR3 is CATSRGPGGPSGEQFF. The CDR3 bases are TGTGCCACCAGCAGAGGGCCGGGAGGGCCCTCAGGTGAGCAGTTCTTC.

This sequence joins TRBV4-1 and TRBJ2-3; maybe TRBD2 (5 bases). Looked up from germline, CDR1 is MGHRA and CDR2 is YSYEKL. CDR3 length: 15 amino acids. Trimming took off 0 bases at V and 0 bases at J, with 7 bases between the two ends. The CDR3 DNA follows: TGCGCCAGCAGCCAAGAGGACTTCAGCACAGATACGCAGTATTTT. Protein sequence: CASSQEDFSTDTQYF.

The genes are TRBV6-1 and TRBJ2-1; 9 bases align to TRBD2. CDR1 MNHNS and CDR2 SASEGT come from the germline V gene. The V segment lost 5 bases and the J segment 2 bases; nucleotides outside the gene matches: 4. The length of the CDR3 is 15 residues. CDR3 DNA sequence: TGTGCCAGCAGTCTGACTAGCGGAACCTACAATGAGCAGTTCTTC. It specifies CASSLTSGTYNEQFF.

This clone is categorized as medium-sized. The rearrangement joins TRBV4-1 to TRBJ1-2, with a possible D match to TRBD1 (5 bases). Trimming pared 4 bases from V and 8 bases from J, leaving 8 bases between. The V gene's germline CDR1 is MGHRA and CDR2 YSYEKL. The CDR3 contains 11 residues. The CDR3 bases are TGCGCCAGCAGCCCAGGGAGGGGCTACACCTTC. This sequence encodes CASSPGRGYTF.

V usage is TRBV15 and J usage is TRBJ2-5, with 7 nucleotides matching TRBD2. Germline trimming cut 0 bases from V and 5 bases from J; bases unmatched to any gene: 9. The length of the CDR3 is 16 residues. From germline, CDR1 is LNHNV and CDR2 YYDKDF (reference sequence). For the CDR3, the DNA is TGTGCCACCAGCAGAGAGGGCGCTAGCGGCGGGGAGACCCAGTACTTC. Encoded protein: CATSREGASGGETQYF.

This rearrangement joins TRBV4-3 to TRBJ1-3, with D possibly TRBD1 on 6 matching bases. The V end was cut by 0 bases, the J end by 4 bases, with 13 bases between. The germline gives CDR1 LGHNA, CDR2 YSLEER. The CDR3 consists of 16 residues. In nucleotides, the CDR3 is TGCGCCAGCAGCCAAGATAGCGGGGGGCTCGGAAACACCATATATTTT. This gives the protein CASSQDSGGLGNTIYF.

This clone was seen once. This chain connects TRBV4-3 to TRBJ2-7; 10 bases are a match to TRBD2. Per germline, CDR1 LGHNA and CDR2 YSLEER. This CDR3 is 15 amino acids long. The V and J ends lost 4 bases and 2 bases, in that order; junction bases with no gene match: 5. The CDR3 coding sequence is TGCGCCAGCAGCCGCGGAGCGGGAGGGCCCTACGAGCAGTACTTC. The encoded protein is CASSRGAGGPYEQYF.

CDR3 amino acids: CASSPTRELAGETQYF. The CDR3 DNA is TGTGCCAGCAGCCCAACGAGGGAACTAGCGGGAGAGACCCAGTACTTC. The V call is TRBV4-2, the J call TRBJ2-5; 9 nucleotides align to TRBD2. This CDR3 contains 16 residues. From germline, CDR1 is LGHNA and CDR2 YNFKEQ. Trimming removed 4 bases from V and 4 bases from J; junction bases left unmatched: 10.

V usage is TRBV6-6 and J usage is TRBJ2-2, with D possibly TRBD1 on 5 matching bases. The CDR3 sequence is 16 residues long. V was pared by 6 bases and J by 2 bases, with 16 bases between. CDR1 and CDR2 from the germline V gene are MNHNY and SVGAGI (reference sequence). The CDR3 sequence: CASSPPGQGNTGELFF. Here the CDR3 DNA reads TGTGCCAGCAGCCCCCCGGGCCAGGGAAACACCGGGGAGCTGTTTTTT.

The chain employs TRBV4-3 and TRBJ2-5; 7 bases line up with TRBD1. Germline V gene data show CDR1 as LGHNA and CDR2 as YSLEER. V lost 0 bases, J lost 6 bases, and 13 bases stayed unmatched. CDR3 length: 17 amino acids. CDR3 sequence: CASSQDSLAGGSQTQYF. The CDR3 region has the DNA TGCGCCAGCAGCCAAGACAGTTTGGCAGGGGGTAGCCAGACCCAGTACTTC.

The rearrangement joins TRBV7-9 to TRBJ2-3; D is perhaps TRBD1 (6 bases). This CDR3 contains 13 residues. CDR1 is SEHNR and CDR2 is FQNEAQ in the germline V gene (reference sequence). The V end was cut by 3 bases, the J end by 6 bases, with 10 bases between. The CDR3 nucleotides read TGTGCCAGCAGCTTGGTCAGGGGTGATACGCAGTATTTT. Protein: CASSLVRGDTQYF.

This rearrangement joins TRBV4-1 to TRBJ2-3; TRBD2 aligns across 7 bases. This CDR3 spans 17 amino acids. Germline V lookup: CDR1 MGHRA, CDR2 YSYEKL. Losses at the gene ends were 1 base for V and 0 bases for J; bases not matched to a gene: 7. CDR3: CASSQVGGGTSTDTQYF. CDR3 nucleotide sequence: TGCGCCAGCAGCCAAGTTGGGGGGGGGACTAGCACAGATACGCAGTATTTT.

CDR3 nucleotide sequence: TGTGCCAGTAGGGATCAGGGGCCAACGCTAAACAATGAGCAGTTCTTC. This gives the protein CASRDQGPTLNNEQFF. V usage is TRBV19 and J usage is TRBJ2-1; tentative D call: TRBD1 (6 bases). The CDR3 is 16 residues long. Trimming cost V 6 bases and J 5 bases, with 20 bases left between them. In germline, CDR1 is LNHDA, CDR2 SQIVND (reference sequence). The full variable domain, completed using reference TRBV19 and TRBJ2-1, is DGGITQSPKYLFRKEGQNVTLSCEQNLNHDAMYWYRQDPGQGLRLIYYSQIVNDFQKGDIAEGYSVSREKKESFPLTVTSAQKNPTAFYLCASRDQGPTLNNEQFFGPGTRLTVL.

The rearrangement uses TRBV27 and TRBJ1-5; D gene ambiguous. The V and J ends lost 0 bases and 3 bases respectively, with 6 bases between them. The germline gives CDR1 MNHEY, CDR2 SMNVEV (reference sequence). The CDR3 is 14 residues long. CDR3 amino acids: CASSLSRSNQPQHF. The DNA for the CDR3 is TGTGCCAGCAGTTTATCCCGGTCCAATCAGCCCCAGCATTTT.

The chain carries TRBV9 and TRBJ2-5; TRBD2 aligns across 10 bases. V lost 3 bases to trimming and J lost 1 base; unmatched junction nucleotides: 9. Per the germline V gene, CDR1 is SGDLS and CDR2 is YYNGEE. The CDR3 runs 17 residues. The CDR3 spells CASSATSGRAGQETQYF. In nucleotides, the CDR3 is TGTGCCAGCAGCGCAACAAGCGGGAGGGCCGGCCAAGAGACCCAGTACTTC.

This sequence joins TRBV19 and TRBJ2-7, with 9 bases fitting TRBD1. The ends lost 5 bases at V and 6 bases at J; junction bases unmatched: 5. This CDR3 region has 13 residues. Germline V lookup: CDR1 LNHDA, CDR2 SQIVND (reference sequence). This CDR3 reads CASSPGQGGEQYF. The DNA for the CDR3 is TGTGCCAGTAGTCCGGGACAGGGTGGCGAGCAGTACTTC.

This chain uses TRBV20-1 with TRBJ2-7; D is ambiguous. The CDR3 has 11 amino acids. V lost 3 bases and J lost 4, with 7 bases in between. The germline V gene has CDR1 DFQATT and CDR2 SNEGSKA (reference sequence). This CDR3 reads CSARAAYEQYF. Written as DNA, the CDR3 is TGCAGTGCTAGGGCGGCATACGAGCAGTACTTC.

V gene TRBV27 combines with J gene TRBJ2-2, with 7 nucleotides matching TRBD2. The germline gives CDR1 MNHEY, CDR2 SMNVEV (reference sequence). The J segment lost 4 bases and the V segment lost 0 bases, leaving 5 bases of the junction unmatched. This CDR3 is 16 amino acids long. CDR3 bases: TGTGCCAGCAGTTTATCAGGGACTACGATCACCGGGGAGCTGTTTTTT. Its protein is CASSLSGTTITGELFF.

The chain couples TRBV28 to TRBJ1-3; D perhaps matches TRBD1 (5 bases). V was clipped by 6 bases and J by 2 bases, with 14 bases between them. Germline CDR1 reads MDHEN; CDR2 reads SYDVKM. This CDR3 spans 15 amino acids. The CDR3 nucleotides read TGTGCCAGCAGCCCAGGAGGGACGGCTGGAAACACCATATATTTT. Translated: CASSPGGTAGNTIYF.

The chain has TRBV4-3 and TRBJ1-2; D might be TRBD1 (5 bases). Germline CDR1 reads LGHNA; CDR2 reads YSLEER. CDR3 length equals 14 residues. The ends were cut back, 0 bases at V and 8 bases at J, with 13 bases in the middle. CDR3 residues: CASSQDIGDRGYTF. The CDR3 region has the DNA TGCGCCAGCAGCCAAGATATAGGGGATCGAGGCTACACCTTC.

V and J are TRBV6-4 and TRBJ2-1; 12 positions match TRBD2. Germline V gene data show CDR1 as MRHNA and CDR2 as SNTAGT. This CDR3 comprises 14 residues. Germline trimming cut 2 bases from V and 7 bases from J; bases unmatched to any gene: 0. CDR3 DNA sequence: TGTGCCAGCAGTGACGGGACTAGCGGGAATGAGCAGTTCTTC. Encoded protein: CASSDGTSGNEQFF.

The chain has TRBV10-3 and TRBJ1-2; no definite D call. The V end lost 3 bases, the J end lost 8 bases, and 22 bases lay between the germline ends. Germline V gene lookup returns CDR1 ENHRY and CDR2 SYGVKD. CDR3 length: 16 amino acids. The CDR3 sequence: CAISDSFMVTRGGYTF. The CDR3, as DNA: TGTGCCATCAGTGATTCATTCATGGTAACCCGAGGCGGCTACACCTTC.

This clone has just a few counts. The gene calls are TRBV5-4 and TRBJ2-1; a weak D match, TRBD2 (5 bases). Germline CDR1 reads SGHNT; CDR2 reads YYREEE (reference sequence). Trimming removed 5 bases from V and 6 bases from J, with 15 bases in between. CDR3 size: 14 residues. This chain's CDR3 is CASRLVDGLNEQFF. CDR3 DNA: TGTGCCAGCAGGCTGGTGGACGGACTCAATGAGCAGTTCTTC.